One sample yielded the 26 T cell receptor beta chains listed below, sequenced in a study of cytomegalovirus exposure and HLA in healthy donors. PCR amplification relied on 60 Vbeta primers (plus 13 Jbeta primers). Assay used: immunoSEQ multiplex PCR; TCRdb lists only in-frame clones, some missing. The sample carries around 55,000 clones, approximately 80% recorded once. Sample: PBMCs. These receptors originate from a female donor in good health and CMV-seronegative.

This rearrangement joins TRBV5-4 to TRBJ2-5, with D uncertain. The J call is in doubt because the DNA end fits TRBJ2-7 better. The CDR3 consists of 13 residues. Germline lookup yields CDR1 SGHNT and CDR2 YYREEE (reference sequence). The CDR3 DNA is TGTGCCAGCAGCTACTCCCAGGCCTACGAGCAGTACTTC. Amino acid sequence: CASSYSQAYEQYF.

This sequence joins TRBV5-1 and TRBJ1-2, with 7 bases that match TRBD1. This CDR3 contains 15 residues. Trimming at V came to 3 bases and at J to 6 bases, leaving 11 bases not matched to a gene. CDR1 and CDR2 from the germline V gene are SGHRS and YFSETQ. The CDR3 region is CASSSMAGGLDGYTF. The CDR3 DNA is TGCGCCAGCAGCTCCATGGCAGGGGGACTCGATGGCTACACCTTC.

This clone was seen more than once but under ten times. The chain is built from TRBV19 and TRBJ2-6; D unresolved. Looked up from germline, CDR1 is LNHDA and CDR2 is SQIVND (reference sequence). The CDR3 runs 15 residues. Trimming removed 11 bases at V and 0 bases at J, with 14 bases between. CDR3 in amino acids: CASIPRSSGANVLTF. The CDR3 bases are TGTGCCTCCATCCCCAGGTCCTCTGGGGCCAACGTCCTGACTTTC.

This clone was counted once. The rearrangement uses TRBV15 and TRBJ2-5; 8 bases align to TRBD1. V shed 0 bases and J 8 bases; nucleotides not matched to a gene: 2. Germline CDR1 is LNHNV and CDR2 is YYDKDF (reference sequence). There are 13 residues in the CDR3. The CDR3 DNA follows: TGTGCCACCAGCAGAGAACAGGGGGGAACCCAGTACTTC. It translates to CATSREQGGTQYF.

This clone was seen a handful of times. The CDR3 sequence: CASSPGQGVSYEQYF. The CDR3 bases are TGCGCCAGCAGCCCGGGACAGGGGGTCTCCTACGAGCAGTACTTC. The J gene is TRBJ2-5, the V gene TRBV5-1; 11 bases are shared with TRBD1. The end of the DNA aligns better with TRBJ2-7, so the J call may be wrong. Germline assignment: CDR1 SGHRS and CDR2 YFSETQ. This CDR3 spans 15 amino acids.

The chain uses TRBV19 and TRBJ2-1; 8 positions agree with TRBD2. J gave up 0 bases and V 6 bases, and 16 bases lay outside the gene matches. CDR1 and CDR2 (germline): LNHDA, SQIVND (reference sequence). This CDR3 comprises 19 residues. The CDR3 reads CASRWGGAGAPSSYNEQFF. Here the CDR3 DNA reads TGTGCCAGTAGGTGGGGAGGAGCGGGGGCACCGAGCTCCTACAATGAGCAGTTCTTC.

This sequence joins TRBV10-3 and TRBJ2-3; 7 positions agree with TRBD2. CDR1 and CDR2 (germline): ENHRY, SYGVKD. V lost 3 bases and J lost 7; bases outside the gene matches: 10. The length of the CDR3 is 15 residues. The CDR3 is CAISDGLETQNTQYF. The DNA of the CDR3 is TGTGCCATCAGTGACGGACTAGAGACACAGAATACGCAGTATTTT.

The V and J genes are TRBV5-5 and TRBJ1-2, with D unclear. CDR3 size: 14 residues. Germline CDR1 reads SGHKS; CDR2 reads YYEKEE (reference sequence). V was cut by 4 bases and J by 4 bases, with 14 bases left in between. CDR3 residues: CASSRGGMVYGYTF. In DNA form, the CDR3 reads TGTGCCAGCAGCCGAGGTGGCATGGTCTATGGCTACACCTTC.

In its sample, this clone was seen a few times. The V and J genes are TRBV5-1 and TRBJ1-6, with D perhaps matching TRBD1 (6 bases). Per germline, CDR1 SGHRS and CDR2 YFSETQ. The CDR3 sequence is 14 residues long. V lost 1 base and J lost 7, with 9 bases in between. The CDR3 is CASSLQGSNSPLHF. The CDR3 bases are TGCGCCAGCAGCTTGCAGGGGTCGAATTCACCCCTCCACTTT.

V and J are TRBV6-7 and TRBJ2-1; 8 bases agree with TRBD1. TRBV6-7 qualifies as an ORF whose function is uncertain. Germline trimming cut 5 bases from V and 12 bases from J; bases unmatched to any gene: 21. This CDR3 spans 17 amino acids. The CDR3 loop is CASSTPDRVVSSPLQFF. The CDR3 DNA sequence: TGTGCCAGCAGTACCCCGGACAGGGTCGTTTCTTCCCCCCTGCAGTTCTTC.

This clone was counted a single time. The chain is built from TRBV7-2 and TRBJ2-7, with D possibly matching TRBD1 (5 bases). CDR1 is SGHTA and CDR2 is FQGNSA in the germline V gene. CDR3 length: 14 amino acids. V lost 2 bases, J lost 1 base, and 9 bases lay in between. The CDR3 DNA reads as TGTGCCAGCAGCTTACTCGCAGGGTCCTACGAGCAGTACTTC. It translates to CASSLLAGSYEQYF. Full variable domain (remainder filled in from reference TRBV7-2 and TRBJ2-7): GAGVSQSPSNKVTEKGKDVELRCDPISGHTALYWYRQSLGQGLEFLIYFQGNSAPDKSGLPSDRFSAERTGGSVSTLTIQRTQQEDSAVYLCASSLLAGSYEQYFGPGTRLTVT.

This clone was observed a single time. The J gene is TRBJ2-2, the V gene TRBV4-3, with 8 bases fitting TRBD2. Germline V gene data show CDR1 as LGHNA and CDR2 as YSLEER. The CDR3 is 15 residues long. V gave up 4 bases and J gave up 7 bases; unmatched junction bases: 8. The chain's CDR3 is CASSRKTSGGGELFF. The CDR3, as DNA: TGCGCCAGCAGCCGGAAAACCAGCGGGGGCGGGGAGCTGTTTTTT.

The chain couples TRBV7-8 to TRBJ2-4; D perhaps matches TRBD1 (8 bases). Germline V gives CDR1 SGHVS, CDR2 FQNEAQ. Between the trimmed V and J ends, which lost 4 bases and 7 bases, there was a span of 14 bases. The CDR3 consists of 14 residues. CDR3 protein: CASSSTGGGNIQYF. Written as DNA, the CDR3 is TGTGCCAGCAGCTCTACAGGGGGAGGGAACATTCAGTACTTC.

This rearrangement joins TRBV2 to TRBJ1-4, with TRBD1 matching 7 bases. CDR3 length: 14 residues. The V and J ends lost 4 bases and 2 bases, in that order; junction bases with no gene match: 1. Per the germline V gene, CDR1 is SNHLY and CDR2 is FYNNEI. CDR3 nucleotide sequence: TGTGCCAGCAGTGCGGGACAGACTAATGAAAAACTGTTTTTT. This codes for CASSAGQTNEKLFF.

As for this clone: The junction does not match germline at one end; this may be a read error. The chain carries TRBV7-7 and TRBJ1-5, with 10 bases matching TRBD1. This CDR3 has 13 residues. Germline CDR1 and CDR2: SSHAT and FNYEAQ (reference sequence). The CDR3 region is CASSMGQGQPQHF. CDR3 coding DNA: TGTGCTAGCAGCATGGGACAGGGGCAGCCCCAGCATTTT.

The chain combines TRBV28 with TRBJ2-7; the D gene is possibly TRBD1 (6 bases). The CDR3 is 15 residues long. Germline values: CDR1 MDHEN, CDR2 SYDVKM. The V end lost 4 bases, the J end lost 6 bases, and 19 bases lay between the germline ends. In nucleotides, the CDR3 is TGTGCCAGCAGTTGGACAGCTCACCGGGGTGGCGAGCAGTACTTC. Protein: CASSWTAHRGGEQYF.

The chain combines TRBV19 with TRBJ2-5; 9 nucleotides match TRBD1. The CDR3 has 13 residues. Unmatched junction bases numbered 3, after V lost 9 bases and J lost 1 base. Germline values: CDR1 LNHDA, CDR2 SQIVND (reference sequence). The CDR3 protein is CASRQGGQETQYF. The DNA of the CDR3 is TGTGCCAGCCGACAGGGGGGCCAAGAGACCCAGTACTTC.

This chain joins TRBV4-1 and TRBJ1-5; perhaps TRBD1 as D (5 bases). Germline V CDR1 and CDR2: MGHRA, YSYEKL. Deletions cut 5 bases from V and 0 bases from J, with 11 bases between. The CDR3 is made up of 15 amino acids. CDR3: CASSRRGNSNQPQHF. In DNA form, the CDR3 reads TGCGCCAGCAGCAGAAGGGGTAATAGCAATCAGCCCCAGCATTTT.

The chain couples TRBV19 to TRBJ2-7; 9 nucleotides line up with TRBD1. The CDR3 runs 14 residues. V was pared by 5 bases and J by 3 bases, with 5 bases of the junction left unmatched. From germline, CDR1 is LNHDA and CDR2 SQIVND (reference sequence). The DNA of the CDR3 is TGTGCCAGTAGTCGGACAGGGGTTATCTACGAGCAGTACTTC. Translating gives CASSRTGVIYEQYF.

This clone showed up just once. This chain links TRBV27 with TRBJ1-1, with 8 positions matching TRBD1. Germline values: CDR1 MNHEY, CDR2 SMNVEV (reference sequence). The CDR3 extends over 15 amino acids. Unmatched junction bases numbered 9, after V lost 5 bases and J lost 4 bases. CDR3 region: CASSPDRGRGTEAFF. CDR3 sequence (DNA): TGTGCCAGCAGTCCCGACAGGGGACGGGGCACTGAAGCTTTCTTT.

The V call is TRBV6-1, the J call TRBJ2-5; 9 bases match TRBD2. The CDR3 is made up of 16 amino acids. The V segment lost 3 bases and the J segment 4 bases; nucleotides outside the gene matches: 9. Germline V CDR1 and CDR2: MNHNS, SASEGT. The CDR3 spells CASSDGPSGDPETQYF. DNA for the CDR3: TGTGCCAGCAGTGATGGGCCTAGCGGGGACCCAGAGACCCAGTACTTC.

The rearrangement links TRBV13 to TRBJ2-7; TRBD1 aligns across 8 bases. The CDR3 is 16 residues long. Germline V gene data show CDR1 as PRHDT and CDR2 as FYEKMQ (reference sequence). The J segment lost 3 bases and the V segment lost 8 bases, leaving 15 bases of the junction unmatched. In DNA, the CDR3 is TGTGCCAGCGGACTACCCCCGGGACAGGCAATCTACGAGCAGTACTTC. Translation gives CASGLPPGQAIYEQYF.

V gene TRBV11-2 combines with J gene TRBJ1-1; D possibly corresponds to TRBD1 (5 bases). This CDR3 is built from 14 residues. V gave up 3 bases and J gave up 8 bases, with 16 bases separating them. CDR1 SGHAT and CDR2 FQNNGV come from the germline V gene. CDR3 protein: CASSFERGGQEAFF. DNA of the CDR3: TGTGCCAGCAGCTTCGAGAGGGGAGGCCAAGAAGCTTTCTTT.

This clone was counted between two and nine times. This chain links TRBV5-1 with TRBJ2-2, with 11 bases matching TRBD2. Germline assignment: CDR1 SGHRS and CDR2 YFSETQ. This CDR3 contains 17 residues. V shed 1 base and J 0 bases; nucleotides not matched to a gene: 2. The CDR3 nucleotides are TGCGCCAGCAGCTTGCTAGCGGGGGGATCGAACACCGGGGAGCTGTTTTTT. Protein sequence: CASSLLAGGSNTGELFF.

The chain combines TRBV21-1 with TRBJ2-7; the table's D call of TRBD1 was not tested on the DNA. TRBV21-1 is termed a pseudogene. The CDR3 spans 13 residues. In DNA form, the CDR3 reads TGTGCCAGCAGCAATCAGGCCCTCTACGAGCAGTACTTC. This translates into CASSNQALYEQYF.

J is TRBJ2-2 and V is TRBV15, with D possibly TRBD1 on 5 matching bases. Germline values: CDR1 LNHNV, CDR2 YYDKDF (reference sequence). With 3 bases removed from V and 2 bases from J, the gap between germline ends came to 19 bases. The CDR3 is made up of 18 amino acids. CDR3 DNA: TGTGCCACCAGCAGTCTTAGGGGCGACGGTAGAAACACCGGGGAGCTGTTTTTT. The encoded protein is CATSSLRGDGRNTGELFF.